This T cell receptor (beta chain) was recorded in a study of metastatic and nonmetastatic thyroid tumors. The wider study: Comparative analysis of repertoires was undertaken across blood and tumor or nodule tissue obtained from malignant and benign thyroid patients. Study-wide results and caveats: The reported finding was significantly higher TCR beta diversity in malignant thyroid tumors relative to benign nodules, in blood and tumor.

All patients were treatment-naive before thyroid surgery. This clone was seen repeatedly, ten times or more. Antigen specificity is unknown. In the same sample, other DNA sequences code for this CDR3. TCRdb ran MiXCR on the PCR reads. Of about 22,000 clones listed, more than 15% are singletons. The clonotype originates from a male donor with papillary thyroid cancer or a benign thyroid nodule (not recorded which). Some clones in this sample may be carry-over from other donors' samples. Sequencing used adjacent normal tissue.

The CDR3 nucleotides are TGTGCCAGCAGCGTAGAGGGGCAGTCCTACGAGCAGTACTTC. This encodes CASSVEGQSYEQYF. The chain has TRBV9 and TRBJ2-7; D may be TRBD1 (5 bases). Germline CDR1 and CDR2: SGDLS and YYNGEE. V lost 0 bases and J lost 1, with 8 bases in between. The CDR3 runs 14 residues.